This TCR beta chain comes out of a study of OX40 agonist ivuxolimab in advanced cancers. On this clone: Its antigen is unidentified.

Study-level findings and limits: Undetermined was the antigen specificity of the expanded peripheral T cells. At 0.1 to 3.0 mg/kg, clonal expansion of CD4+ and CD8+ blood T cells had occurred by week 6.

V trimming: 2 bases; J trimming: 4 bases; junction bases outside the gene matches: 5. The CDR3 is made up of 15 amino acids. The V gene's germline CDR1 is KGHSH and CDR2 LQKENI. Data came from immunoSEQ multiplex PCR; TCRdb stores just in-frame clones and leaves some out. This table holds approximately 77,000 clones, about 82% found once. The receptor was isolated from an adult with an advanced solid tumor such as melanoma, head and neck, liver or kidney cancer. The chain joins TRBV18 to TRBJ1-2; 9 nucleotides line up with TRBD1. Material: CD4+ or CD8+ T cells sorted from blood, obtained in a trial of the OX40 agonist ivuxolimab. Written as DNA, the CDR3 is TGTGCCAGCTCACCAAGGACAGGGGACCCCTATGGCTACACCTTC. Its protein is CASSPRTGDPYGYTF.